Here is one T cell receptor beta chain with its context. Its target is unknown. The data belong to a study of cytomegalovirus exposure and HLA in healthy donors. In the study overall: The 666 first-cohort repertoires shared a platform with the approximately 120 validation repertoires, as reported in a later analysis. Study findings and constraints: The study listed approximately 170 cytomegalovirus-associated TCR beta chains. Subsequent analysis found a tendency for first-cohort TCR clusters to co-occur within the 120 or so validation repertoires. Generally TCR sequences proved uncommon, though certain public TCRs appeared in numerous donors.

Trimming took off 6 bases at V and 10 bases at J, with 16 bases between the two ends. CDR3 length: 14 residues. Germline-derived CDR1 and CDR2 are MNHEY and SMNVEV (reference sequence). TCRdb's copy holds only in-frame clones and misses some; the assay was immunoSEQ multiplex PCR. Of 250,000 to 400,000 clones listed, 70% to 90% are singletons. The J gene is TRBJ1-6, the V gene TRBV27; perhaps TRBD1 as D (5 bases). The receptor was derived from a man aged 25-45 years in good health and CMV-seronegative. What was sequenced was PBMCs. The CDR3 reads CASSYFRADSPLHF. Written as DNA, the CDR3 is TGTGCCAGCAGCTATTTCAGGGCAGACTCACCCCTCCACTTT.